The source of this T cell receptor (beta chain) is a study of a mutant IDH1 vaccine in newly diagnosed glioma (dated by TCRdb to the early 2020s). Notes on the research overall: Of the approximately 30 treated patients, 62.5% were male and about 40% were female, and the mean age was approximately 40 years. Before enrollment, most patients had been given radiochemotherapy with temozolomide as standard therapy, while the rest had received either radiotherapy alone or temozolomide alone. Peripheral blood samples were drawn at six visits, namely V03 (baseline), V05, V07, V10, V12 and V13. For exploratory analyses, longitudinal TCRB deep sequencing was carried out in 25 treated patients wherever samples were available.

What this sample's time point label stands for: baseline, week 1 (first vaccination visit). The treatment or condition tag for this specimen amounts to: pre-vaccination baseline after standard-of-care therapy. All donors had newly diagnosed IDH1-mutant astrocytomas of WHO grade 3 or 4 that showed loss of nuclear ATRX. The samples were drawn from NOA16, a multicentre, single-arm, open-label phase I trial in Germany that tested a mutant IDH1 peptide vaccine in humans for the first time. Blood drawn at visit V03 was used as the baseline sample for immunogenicity testing. The DNeasy Blood and Tissue Kit was used to extract genomic DNA from EDTA blood for TCRB sequencing. Library preparation used the immunoSEQ multiplex PCR assay. The hsTCRB Kit was used according to the manufacturer's protocol to amplify rearranged TCR beta chain sequences. TCRB libraries were sequenced on an Illumina MiSeq. On the authors' methods: The proprietary platform of the kit vendor was used for demultiplexing, trimming and gene mapping. The immuneACCESS repertoire file appears here via TCRdb, limited to in-frame rearrangements. These files lack a portion of the clones; in checked studies, under half of the deficit traces to unresolved V genes, and the cause of the others is not known. V and J calls and clone size are copied from that table; D and trimming were computed from the DNA. For this sample the table gives 95,000 to 100,000 clones, of which over 85% were detected only once. The ten largest clones represent around 0.6% of the sample.

On the study overall, not on this receptor specifically: Availability determined which PBMC samples were chosen for TCRB deep sequencing. It was noted by the authors that analyses of patient blood samples could not be reproduced owing to sample limitations. Immune responses induced by the vaccine were seen in approximately 93% of patients across multiple MHC alleles. Pseudoprogression appeared unrelated to alterations in the top peripheral T cell clonotypes detected by TCRB sequencing.

Trimming costs V 0 bases and J 11 bases, and their ends lie 16 bases apart. The CDR3 numbers 13 residues from cysteine through phenylalanine. Just the 39-base CDR3 DNA is kept, in frame starting at base 1. According to the germline V gene (reference sequence), CDR1 reads GTSNPN and CDR2 reads SVGIG. Points on this clone: Its antigen is currently not known. Nothing much larger sits one base from this clone, and base qualities are not available.

The material sequenced was PBMCs, taken from a glioma patient treated with radiotherapy, temozolomide or both. This TCR derives from a woman aged 45-65 years with glioma. The rearranged chain carries TRBV30 and TRBJ2-5; the D assignment is uncertain and may be TRBD1 or TRBD2, with 7 bases supporting each. The sequence in DNA is TGTGCCTGGAGTGTGGCGGCAGGGGGGGAGCAGTACTTC. Its product reads: CAWSVAAGGEQYF.